This T cell receptor (beta chain) was documented in a study of shared clonotypes between healthy human individuals. Study findings and constraints: Clonotypes shared by all four sorted-subset donors had higher generation probabilities than non-shared clonotypes. Naive subsets tended to show greater estimated richness than memory subsets.

Profiled with immunoSEQ multiplex PCR; TCRdb holds only in-frame clones, not every one. This table has about 750,000 clones, around 92% appearing once. From germline, CDR1 is MNHNS and CDR2 SASEGT. The length of the CDR3 is 14 residues. Between the trimmed V and J ends, which lost 6 bases and 4 bases, there was a span of 15 bases. Naive CD8 cells were CD45RO-negative, positively selected for CCR7, excluding terminally differentiated effector memory CD45RA+ cells. Donors included only healthy HIV-negative adults lacking recent acute infections or vaccinations. A remark on this clone: Antigen specificity is unknown.

The chain employs TRBV6-1 and TRBJ1-2; a possible D gene is TRBD1 (5 bases). Sequenced material: naive CD8+ T cells sorted from blood. The TCR was taken from a man younger than 40 in good health. DNA of the CDR3: TGTGCCAGCAGGGTATTGGGGGATGGCTATGGCTACACCTTC. Translated, it gives CASRVLGDGYGYTF.